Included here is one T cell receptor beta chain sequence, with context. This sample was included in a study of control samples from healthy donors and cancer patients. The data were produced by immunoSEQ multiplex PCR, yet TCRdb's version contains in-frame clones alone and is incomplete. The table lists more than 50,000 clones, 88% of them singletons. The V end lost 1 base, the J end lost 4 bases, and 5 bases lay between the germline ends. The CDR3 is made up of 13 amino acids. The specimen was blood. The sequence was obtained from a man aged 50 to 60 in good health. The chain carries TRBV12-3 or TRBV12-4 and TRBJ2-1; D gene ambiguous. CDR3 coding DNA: TGTGCCAGCAGTTTAGATCAGTACAATGAGCAGTTCTTC. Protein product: CASSLDQYNEQFF.